This record covers a single TCR beta chain. The RNA, 0.5 to 1 ug, was put through reverse transcription using random hexamers. TCRdb redid the calling of the immunoSEQ multiplex PCR reads with MiXCR, one entry per CDR3 protein. Of roughly 130,000 distinct CDR3 sequences listed, roughly 95% are singletons. Germline V CDR1 and CDR2: DFQATT, SNEGSKA (reference sequence). Losses at the gene ends were 6 bases for V and 1 base for J; bases not matched to a gene: 10. This CDR3 comprises 15 residues. This sample was taken from a study of CD8 T cells in Susac syndrome. This clonotype originated in a human donor in good health. V usage is TRBV20-1 and J usage is TRBJ2-3; 7 positions match TRBD2. The specimen sequenced was CD4+ T cells from PBMCs. As DNA, the CDR3 is TGCAGTGCGGCAGGCGGGAGTAGCGGCACAGATACGCAGTATTTT. This codes for CSAAGGSSGTDTQYF.